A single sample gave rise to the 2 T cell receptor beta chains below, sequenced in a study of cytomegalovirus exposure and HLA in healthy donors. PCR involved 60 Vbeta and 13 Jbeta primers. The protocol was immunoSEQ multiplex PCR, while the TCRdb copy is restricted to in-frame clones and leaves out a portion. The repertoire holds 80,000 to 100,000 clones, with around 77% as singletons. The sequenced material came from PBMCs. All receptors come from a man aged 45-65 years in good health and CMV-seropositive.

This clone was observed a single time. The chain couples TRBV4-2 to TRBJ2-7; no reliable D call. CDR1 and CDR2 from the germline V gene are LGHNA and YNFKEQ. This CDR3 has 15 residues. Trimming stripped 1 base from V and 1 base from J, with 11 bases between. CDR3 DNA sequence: TGTGCCAGCAGCCAAGTTGAAGAGCAATCCTACGAGCAGTACTTC. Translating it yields CASSQVEEQSYEQYF.

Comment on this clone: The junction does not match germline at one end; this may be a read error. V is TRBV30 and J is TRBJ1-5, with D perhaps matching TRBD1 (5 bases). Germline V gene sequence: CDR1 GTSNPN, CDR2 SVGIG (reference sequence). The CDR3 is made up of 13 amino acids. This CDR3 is CAWSRGHNQPQNF. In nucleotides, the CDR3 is TGTGCCTGGAGTAGGGGCCACAATCAGCCCCAGAATTTT.